The sequence of this T cell receptor beta chain was determined in a study of early T cells in non-severe SARS-CoV-2 infection. Study at large: Investigators sequenced bulk RNA drawn from unsorted whole blood, and chains remained unpaired.

Attachment of unique molecular identifiers to individual cDNA molecules was performed. TCRdb fed the 5' RACE reads into MiXCR, producing one record per CDR3 protein. The sample holds roughly 86,000 distinct CDR3 sequences, roughly 6% seen once. Unmatched junction bases numbered 1, after V lost 2 bases and J lost 6 bases. CDR1 and CDR2 from the germline V gene are DFQATT and SNEGSKA (reference sequence). The CDR3 is 12 residues long. This clonotype was observed many times. This TCR was recovered from an adult who was a healthcare worker with PCR-confirmed SARS-CoV-2 infection or an uninfected control (not recorded which). Material: whole blood. The chain couples TRBV20-1 to TRBJ2-3; 8 bases are a match to TRBD2. The CDR3 is CSARSGGDTQYF. CDR3 sequence (DNA): TGCAGTGCTAGATCGGGGGGGGATACGCAGTATTTT.